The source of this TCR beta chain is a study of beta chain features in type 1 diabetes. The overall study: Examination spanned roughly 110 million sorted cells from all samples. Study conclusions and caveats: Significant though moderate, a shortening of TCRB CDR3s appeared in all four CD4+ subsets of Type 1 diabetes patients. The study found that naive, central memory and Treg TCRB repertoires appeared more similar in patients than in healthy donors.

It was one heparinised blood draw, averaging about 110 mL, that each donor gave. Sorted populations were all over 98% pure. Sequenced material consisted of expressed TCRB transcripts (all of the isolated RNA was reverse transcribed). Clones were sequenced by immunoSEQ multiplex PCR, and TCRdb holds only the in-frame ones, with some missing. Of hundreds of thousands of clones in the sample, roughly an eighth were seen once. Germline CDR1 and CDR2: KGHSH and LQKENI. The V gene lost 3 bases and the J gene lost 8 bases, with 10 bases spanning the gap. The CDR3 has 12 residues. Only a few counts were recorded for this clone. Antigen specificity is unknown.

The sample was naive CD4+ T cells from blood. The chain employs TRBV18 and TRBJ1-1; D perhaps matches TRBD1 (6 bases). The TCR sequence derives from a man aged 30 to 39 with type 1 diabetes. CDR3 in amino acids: CASSPVDREAFF. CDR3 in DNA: TGTGCCAGCTCACCTGTGGACAGAGAAGCTTTCTTT.